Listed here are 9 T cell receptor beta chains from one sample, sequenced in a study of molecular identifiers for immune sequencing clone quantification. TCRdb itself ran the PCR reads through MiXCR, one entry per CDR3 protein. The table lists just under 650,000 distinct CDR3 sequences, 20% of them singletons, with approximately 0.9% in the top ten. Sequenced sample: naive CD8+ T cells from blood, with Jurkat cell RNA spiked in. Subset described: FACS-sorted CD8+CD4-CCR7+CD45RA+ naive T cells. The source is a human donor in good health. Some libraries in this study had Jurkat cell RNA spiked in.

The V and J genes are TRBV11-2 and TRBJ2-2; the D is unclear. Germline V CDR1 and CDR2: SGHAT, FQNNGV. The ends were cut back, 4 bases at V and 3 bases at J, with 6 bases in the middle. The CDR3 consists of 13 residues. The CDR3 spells CASSSPDTGELFF. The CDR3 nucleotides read TGTGCCAGCAGCTCCCCGGACACCGGGGAGCTGTTTTTT.

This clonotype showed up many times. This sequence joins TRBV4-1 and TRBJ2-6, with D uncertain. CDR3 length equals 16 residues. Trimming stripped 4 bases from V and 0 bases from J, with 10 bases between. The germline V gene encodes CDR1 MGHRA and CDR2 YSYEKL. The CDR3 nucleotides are TGCGCCAGCAGCCCGTGGGGAAACTCTGGGGCCAACGTCCTGACTTTC. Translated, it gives CASSPWGNSGANVLTF.

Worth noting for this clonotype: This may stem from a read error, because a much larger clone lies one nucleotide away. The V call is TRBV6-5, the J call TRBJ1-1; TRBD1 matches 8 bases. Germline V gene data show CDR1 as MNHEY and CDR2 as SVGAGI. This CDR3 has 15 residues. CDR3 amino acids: CASSWGWDRRYEALF. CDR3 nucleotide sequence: TGTGCCAGCAGTTGGGGTTGGGACAGGCGTTATGAAGCTCTCTTT.

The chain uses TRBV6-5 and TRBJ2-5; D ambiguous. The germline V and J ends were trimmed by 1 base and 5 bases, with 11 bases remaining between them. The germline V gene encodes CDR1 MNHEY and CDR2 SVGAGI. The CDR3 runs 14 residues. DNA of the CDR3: TGTGCCAGCAGTTACTGGAAGGGCACGGAGACCCAGTACTTC. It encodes CASSYWKGTETQYF.

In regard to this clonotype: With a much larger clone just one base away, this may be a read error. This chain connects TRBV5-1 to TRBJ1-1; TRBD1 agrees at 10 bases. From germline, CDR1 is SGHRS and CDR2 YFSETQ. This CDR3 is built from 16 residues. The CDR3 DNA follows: TGCACCAGCAGCTTGGGGGGACAGGGGTCGGGCACTGAAGCTTTCTTT. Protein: CTSSLGGQGSGTEAFF.

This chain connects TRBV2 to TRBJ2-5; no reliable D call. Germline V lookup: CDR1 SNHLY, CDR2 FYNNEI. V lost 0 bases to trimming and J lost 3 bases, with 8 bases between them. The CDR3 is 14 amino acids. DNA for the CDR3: TGTGCCAGCAGTGAAGCGGTTTATGAAGAGACCCAGTACTTC. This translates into CASSEAVYEETQYF.

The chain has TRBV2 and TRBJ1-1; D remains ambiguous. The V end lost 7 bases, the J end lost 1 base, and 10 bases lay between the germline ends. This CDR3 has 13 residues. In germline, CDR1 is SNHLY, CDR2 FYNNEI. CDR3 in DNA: TGTGCCAGCACTGGGGTCCAGAACACTGAAGCTTTCTTT. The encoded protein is CASTGVQNTEAFF.

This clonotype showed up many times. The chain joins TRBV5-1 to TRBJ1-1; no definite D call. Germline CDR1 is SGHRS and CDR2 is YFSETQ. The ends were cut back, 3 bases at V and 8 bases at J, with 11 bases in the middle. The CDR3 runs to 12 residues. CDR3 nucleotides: TGCGCCAGCAGCTCAGGCCCGGTGGAAGCTTTCTTT. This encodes CASSSGPVEAFF. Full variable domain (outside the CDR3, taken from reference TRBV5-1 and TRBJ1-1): KAGVTQTPRYLIKTRGQQVTLSCSPISGHRSVSWYQQTPGQGLQFLFEYFSETQRNKGNFPGRFSGRQFSNSRSEMNVSTLELGDSALYLCASSSGPVEAFFGQGTRLTVV.

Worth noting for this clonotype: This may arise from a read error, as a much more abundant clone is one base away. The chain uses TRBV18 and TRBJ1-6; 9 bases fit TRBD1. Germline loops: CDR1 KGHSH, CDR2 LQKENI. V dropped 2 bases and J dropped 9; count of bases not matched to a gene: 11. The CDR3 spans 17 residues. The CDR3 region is CASSPGGQGSASSPLHF. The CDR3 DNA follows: TGTGCCAGCTCACCAGGCGGACAGGGGTCGGCAAGTTCACCCCTCCACTTT.